This T cell receptor (beta chain) came from a study of TIL therapy for anti-PD-1-resistant metastatic lung cancer. About the research overall: Median tumor PD-L1 proportion score was roughly 6%. Median tumor mutation burden was about 1.5 mutations per megabase.

The immunoSEQ assay was v3. Sequencing depth was 1.9 million or so read pairs for survey level, about 5-6.5 million for deep. The assay was immunoSEQ multiplex PCR, and TCRdb's table has in-frame clones only and misses some. The table includes 30,000 or so clones, 70% to 80% detected once. Time point here: pre-treatment sample, taken before nivolumab and TIL therapy. Stage 4 NSCLC adults joined between late 2017 and January 2020. The TCR originated in a woman between 30 and 80 years old with non-small cell lung cancer. The specimen was blood, collected at baseline.

Here the CDR3 DNA reads TGCAGCGTTGTTGAGGGATTGGGCAGGGGGTATGGCTACACCTTC. Translation gives CSVVEGLGRGYGYTF. The V and J genes are TRBV29-1 and TRBJ1-2, with TRBD1 matching 7 bases. The CDR3 consists of 15 residues. Germline V CDR1 and CDR2: SQVTM, ANQGSEA. V shed 4 bases and J 5 bases; nucleotides not matched to a gene: 13. Filled out from reference TRBV29-1 and TRBJ1-2, the complete variable domain reads SAVISQKPSRDICQRGTSLTIQCQVDSQVTMMFWYRQQPGQSLTLIATANQGSEATYESGFVIDKFPISRPNLTFSTLTVSNMSPEDSSIYLCSVVEGLGRGYGYTFGSGTRLTVV.